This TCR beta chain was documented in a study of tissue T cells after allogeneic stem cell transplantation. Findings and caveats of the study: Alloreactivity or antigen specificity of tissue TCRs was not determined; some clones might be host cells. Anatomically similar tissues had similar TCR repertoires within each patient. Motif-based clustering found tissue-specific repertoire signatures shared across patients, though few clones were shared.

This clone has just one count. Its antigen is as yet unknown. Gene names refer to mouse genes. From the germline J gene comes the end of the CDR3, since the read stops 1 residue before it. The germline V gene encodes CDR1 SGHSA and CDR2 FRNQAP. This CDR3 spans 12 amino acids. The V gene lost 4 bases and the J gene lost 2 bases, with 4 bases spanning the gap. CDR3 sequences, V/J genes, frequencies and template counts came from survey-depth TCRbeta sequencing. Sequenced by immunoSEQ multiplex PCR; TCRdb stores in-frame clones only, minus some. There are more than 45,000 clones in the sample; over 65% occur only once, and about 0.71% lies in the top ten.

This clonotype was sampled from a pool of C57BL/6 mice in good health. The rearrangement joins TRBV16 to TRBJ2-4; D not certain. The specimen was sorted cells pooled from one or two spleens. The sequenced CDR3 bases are TGTGCAAGCAGCTCCTCTCAAAACACCTTGTAC. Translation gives CASSSSQNTLY. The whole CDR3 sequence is CASSSSQNTLYF.